These 23 T cell receptor beta chains were all obtained from the same sample, sequenced in a study of T cell responses to AZD1222 COVID-19 vaccine. Sequencing used immunoSEQ multiplex PCR; TCRdb keeps in-frame clones, though not all of them. The data show some 130,000 clones, about 93% seen once. Sequenced here: peripheral blood, sampled on day 0 of AZD1222 vaccination. The receptors were sampled from an adult in good health.

The chain joins TRBV27 to TRBJ1-5; the D is unclear. The germline gives CDR1 MNHEY, CDR2 SMNVEV (reference sequence). V lost 6 bases and J 9 bases, leaving 18 bases between the germline ends. The CDR3 has 14 amino acids. As DNA, the CDR3 is TGTGCCAGCAGGGAAAACGGGGAAGGTGTGCCCCAGCATTTT. Amino acids: CASRENGEGVPQHF.

The gene calls are TRBV19 and TRBJ2-5, with D unresolved. Germline loops: CDR1 LNHDA, CDR2 SQIVND (reference sequence). The CDR3 loop spans 13 amino acids. The CDR3 sequence: CASLDGFQETQYF. CDR3 coding DNA: TGTGCTTCCCTAGACGGTTTCCAAGAGACCCAGTACTTC.

The chain carries TRBV5-1 and TRBJ2-1; tentative D call: TRBD1 (5 bases). CDR1 is SGHRS and CDR2 is YFSETQ in the germline V gene. The CDR3 loop spans 13 amino acids. Trimming removed 7 bases at V and 5 bases at J, with 13 bases between. The CDR3 spells CASGASPDNEQFF. The CDR3 DNA follows: TGCGCCAGCGGGGCAAGCCCTGACAATGAGCAGTTCTTC. The full variable domain, rest sourced from reference TRBV5-1 and TRBJ2-1, is KAGVTQTPRYLIKTRGQQVTLSCSPISGHRSVSWYQQTPGQGLQFLFEYFSETQRNKGNFPGRFSGRQFSNSRSEMNVSTLELGDSALYLCASGASPDNEQFFGPGTRLTVL.

The rearrangement uses TRBV27 and TRBJ2-7, with D unclear. This CDR3 contains 14 residues. Per the germline V gene, CDR1 is MNHEY and CDR2 is SMNVEV (reference sequence). V lost 0 bases, J lost 4 bases, and 10 bases lay in between. The CDR3 reads CASSLSYRAYEQYF. Written as DNA, the CDR3 is TGTGCCAGCAGTTTATCCTACCGGGCTTACGAGCAGTACTTC.

This clone was recorded once. The chain joins TRBV2 to TRBJ1-2; 7 bases align to TRBD1. This CDR3 contains 13 residues. Looked up from germline, CDR1 is SNHLY and CDR2 is FYNNEI. V shed 6 bases, J shed 2 bases, and the junction held 3 bases outside the gene matches. The CDR3: CASRGTDNYGYTF. The CDR3 bases are TGTGCCAGCAGGGGGACAGACAACTATGGCTACACCTTC. Based on the CDR3 plus reference TRBV2 and TRBJ1-2, the full variable domain is EPEVTQTPSHQVTQMGQEVILRCVPISNHLYFYWYRQILGQKVEFLVSFYNNEISEKSEIFDDQFSVERPDGSNFTLKIRSTKLEDSAMYFCASRGTDNYGYTFGSGTRLTVV.

The chain carries TRBV12-5 and TRBJ1-5; D is undetermined. Germline values: CDR1 LGHNT, CDR2 FRNRAP. V was pared by 6 bases and J by 0 bases, with 9 bases between. This CDR3 is 14 amino acids long. The CDR3 region has the DNA TGTGCTAGTGGCTTACCATATAGCAATCAGCCCCAGCATTTT. It translates to CASGLPYSNQPQHF. Looking up the rest from reference TRBV12-5 and TRBJ1-5 gives the full variable domain: DARVTQTPRHKVTEMGQEVTMRCQPILGHNTVFWYRQTMMQGLELLAYFRNRAPLDDSGMPKDRFSAEMPDATLATLKIQPSEPRDSAVYFCASGLPYSNQPQHFGDGTRLSIL.

The rearrangement joins TRBV2 to TRBJ2-5, with 10 bases aligning to TRBD1. CDR1 and CDR2 (germline): SNHLY, FYNNEI. V lost 4 bases, J lost 4 bases, and 0 bases stayed unmatched. The CDR3 runs to 13 residues. The CDR3 protein is CASSGTGGETQYF. CDR3 in DNA: TGTGCCAGCAGTGGGACAGGGGGAGAGACCCAGTACTTC.

The rearrangement links TRBV7-3 to TRBJ1-6; 7 bases fit TRBD1. The length of the CDR3 is 17 residues. The germline V gene encodes CDR1 SGHTA and CDR2 FQGTGA. With V trimmed by 1 base and J by 8 bases, 11 bases remained unmatched. The CDR3 here is CASSLNPVTGNDSPLHF. CDR3 nucleotide sequence: TGTGCCAGCAGCTTAAACCCCGTGACAGGGAACGATTCACCCCTCCACTTT.

The chain couples TRBV27 to TRBJ2-3; 8 bases map to TRBD2. V shed 6 bases and J 4 bases; nucleotides not matched to a gene: 9. Germline V gives CDR1 MNHEY, CDR2 SMNVEV (reference sequence). This CDR3 is 15 amino acids long. The DNA of the CDR3 is TGTGCCAGCAGCCCCGGGACTAGTGGCCCAGATACGCAGTATTTT. This encodes CASSPGTSGPDTQYF.

The chain combines TRBV10-3 with TRBJ2-5; D is undetermined. V was pared by 6 bases and J by 1 base, with 9 bases between. CDR3 length equals 13 residues. The germline gives CDR1 ENHRY, CDR2 SYGVKD. CDR3 amino acids: CAIRVHSQETQYF. Here the CDR3 DNA reads TGTGCCATCAGGGTCCACAGCCAAGAGACCCAGTACTTC.

The V gene is TRBV19, the J gene TRBJ1-5; TRBD1 is a possible D gene (5 bases). Germline CDR1 LNHDA, CDR2 SQIVND (reference sequence). Trimming shortened V by 4 bases and J by 4 bases, and 20 bases separated the two germline ends. The CDR3 totals 17 residues. The CDR3 DNA reads TGTGCCAGTAGTACATACCCCACGGGGGTCGGGAATCAGCCCCAGCATTTT. It codes for CASSTYPTGVGNQPQHF. Supplemented by reference TRBV19 and TRBJ1-5, the full variable domain reads DGGITQSPKYLFRKEGQNVTLSCEQNLNHDAMYWYRQDPGQGLRLIYYSQIVNDFQKGDIAEGYSVSREKKESFPLTVTSAQKNPTAFYLCASSTYPTGVGNQPQHFGDGTRLSIL.

The chain links TRBV27 to TRBJ1-5; tentative D call: TRBD1 (5 bases). Trimming pared 5 bases from V and 0 bases from J, leaving 11 bases between. CDR1 is MNHEY, CDR2 SMNVEV, per germline (reference sequence). The CDR3 spans 15 residues. CDR3 region: CASSRTRNSNQPQHF. CDR3 coding DNA: TGTGCCAGCAGTCGGACAAGAAATAGCAATCAGCCCCAGCATTTT.

This sequence joins TRBV10-2 and TRBJ1-6; perhaps TRBD1 as D (5 bases). The CDR3 covers 21 residues. V was cut by 6 bases and J by 4 bases, with 31 bases left in between. CDR1 and CDR2 from the germline V gene are WSHSY and SAAADI. The CDR3 DNA reads as TGCGCCAGCAGAAGAGCGGAGGGGCCTGACTCAATATTTTTTTATAATTCACCCCTCCACTTT. It codes for CASRRAEGPDSIFFYNSPLHF.

V is TRBV7-2 and J is TRBJ2-7, with D hard to call. The CDR3 totals 11 residues. V lost 3 bases and J 2 bases, leaving 2 bases between the germline ends. From germline, CDR1 is SGHTA and CDR2 FQGNSA. The CDR3 DNA sequence: TGTGCCAGCAGCTTGACCTACGAGCAGTACTTC. Translation gives CASSLTYEQYF.

The gene calls are TRBV7-2 and TRBJ1-1; D is undetermined. Germline V gene lookup returns CDR1 SGHTA and CDR2 FQGNSA. The CDR3 covers 19 residues. The V end lost 1 base, the J end lost 0 bases, and 21 bases lay between the germline ends. This chain's CDR3 is CASSLVRDGVLFMNTEAFF. CDR3 DNA: TGTGCCAGCAGCTTAGTTAGGGATGGTGTCTTATTCATGAACACTGAAGCTTTCTTT. The whole variable domain, filled in from reference TRBV7-2 and TRBJ1-1, reads GAGVSQSPSNKVTEKGKDVELRCDPISGHTALYWYRQSLGQGLEFLIYFQGNSAPDKSGLPSDRFSAERTGGSVSTLTIQRTQQEDSAVYLCASSLVRDGVLFMNTEAFFGQGTRLTVV.

This sequence joins TRBV9 and TRBJ1-2, with a weak D call TRBD1 (5 bases). V was cut by 0 bases and J by 4 bases, with 13 bases left in between. The CDR3 loop spans 15 amino acids. Germline V lookup: CDR1 SGDLS, CDR2 YYNGEE. The DNA of the CDR3 is TGTGCCAGCAGCGTAGATAGGGGAAAGAGCTATGGCTACACCTTC. It codes for CASSVDRGKSYGYTF.

V usage is TRBV10-2 and J usage is TRBJ1-2; the D is unclear. This CDR3 has 14 residues. V shed 4 bases and J shed 7 bases, with 16 bases lying between them. Looked up from germline, CDR1 is WSHSY and CDR2 is SAAADI. The CDR3 region has the DNA TGCGCCAGCAGTGCGGACGGGCCTGAGGGTGGCTACACCTTC. Translating gives CASSADGPEGGYTF.

This clone was seen a few times. The DNA for the CDR3 is TGTGCCAGCAGTTTCAGAATGCTCACTGAAGCTTTCTTT. It yields the protein CASSFRMLTEAFF. The rearrangement joins TRBV6-5 to TRBJ1-1; D not resolved. Trimming removed 4 bases from V and 4 bases from J, with 10 bases in between. Germline-derived CDR1 and CDR2 are MNHEY and SVGAGI. The CDR3 length is 13 residues.

V gene TRBV11-2 combines with J gene TRBJ2-2; D is unclear. CDR3 length: 14 amino acids. Germline V CDR1 and CDR2: SGHAT, FQNNGV. The V end lost 0 bases, the J end lost 7 bases, and 9 bases lay between the germline ends. The CDR3 sequence is CASSLDRADGELFF. The CDR3, as DNA: TGTGCCAGCAGCTTAGATCGGGCGGACGGGGAGCTGTTTTTT. The whole variable domain, filled in from reference TRBV11-2 and TRBJ2-2, reads EAGVAQSPRYKIIEKRQSVAFWCNPISGHATLYWYQQILGQGPKLLIQFQNNGVVDDSQLPKDRFSAERLKGVDSTLKIQPAKLEDSAVYLCASSLDRADGELFFGEGSRLTVL.

This rearrangement joins TRBV30 to TRBJ1-2; D call uncertain. The CDR3 runs to 12 residues. V was pared by 2 bases and J by 8 bases, with 12 bases between. Germline lookup yields CDR1 GTSNPN and CDR2 SVGIG (reference sequence). The CDR3 protein is CAWSRNLVGYTF. The CDR3 DNA sequence: TGTGCCTGGAGTCGGAATTTGGTAGGCTACACCTTC.

V gene TRBV7-9 combines with J gene TRBJ2-3, with 13 nucleotides matching TRBD2. V shed 5 bases and J 1 base; nucleotides not matched to a gene: 12. CDR3 size: 19 residues. Germline V gives CDR1 SEHNR, CDR2 FQNEAQ (reference sequence). The CDR3 sequence: CASSTRTSGGRLGTDTQYF. The DNA of the CDR3 is TGTGCCAGCAGCACCAGGACTAGCGGGGGCCGTTTGGGCACAGATACGCAGTATTTT.

V usage is TRBV13 and J usage is TRBJ2-7, with TRBD1 identical over 7 bases. This CDR3 has 14 residues. Germline V CDR1 and CDR2: PRHDT, FYEKMQ (reference sequence). The junction had 4 bases not matched to a gene; V was cut back by 3 bases and J by 2 bases. CDR3 nucleotides: TGTGCCAGCAGCTTTAGTCAGGGGGCCTACGAGCAGTACTTC. Translating it yields CASSFSQGAYEQYF.

This clone was detected once. The chain has TRBV29-1 and TRBJ2-1; 9 nucleotides align to TRBD1. Germline V gives CDR1 SQVTM, CDR2 ANQGSEA. This CDR3 is built from 15 residues. The J segment lost 6 bases and the V segment lost 3 bases, leaving 9 bases of the junction unmatched. CDR3 coding DNA: TGCAGCGTTGATCCCGGGACAGGGATCATCAATGAGCAGTTCTTC. Translation gives CSVDPGTGIINEQFF.